What follows are 30 T cell receptor beta chains derived from one specimen sequenced in a study of CD8 T cells in Susac syndrome. RNA, at about 0.45 to 1 ug, was reverse transcribed with random hexamers. MiXCR, applied by TCRdb to the immunoSEQ multiplex PCR reads, yields one record per CDR3 protein. This table has about 300,000 distinct CDR3 sequences, 89% appearing once. Sequences were obtained from CD8+ T cells from PBMCs. These receptors came from a human donor with multiple sclerosis.

A note on this clonotype: A junction end diverges from the germline sequence, so it may reflect a read error. The rearrangement links TRBV7-9 to TRBJ2-7; TRBD1 is a possible D gene (5 bases). This CDR3 is 12 amino acids long. Looked up from germline, CDR1 is SEHNR and CDR2 is FQNEAQ (reference sequence). CDR3 loop: CASSPGRAVSHF. CDR3 DNA: TGTGCCAGCAGCCCTGGCAGGGCCGTCAGTCACTTC.

The CDR3: CASGHTAGPTLNEQFF. The CDR3 coding sequence is TGTGCCAGTGGTCATACGGCGGGACCAACCCTCAATGAGCAGTTCTTC. This chain connects TRBV19 to TRBJ2-1; D possibly corresponds to TRBD2 (6 bases). The CDR3 totals 16 residues. Germline CDR1 is LNHDA and CDR2 is SQIVND (reference sequence). Trimming took 8 bases from V and 6 from J, leaving 23 bases between them.

The table lists this clonotype with a few counts. The chain has TRBV7-3 and TRBJ2-1; unclear D gene. The CDR3 spans 15 residues. Between the trimmed V and J ends, which lost 5 bases and 0 bases, there was a span of 11 bases. CDR1 and CDR2 from the germline V gene are SGHTA and FQGTGA. This CDR3 is CASSPDLSSYNEQFF. CDR3 sequence (DNA): TGTGCCAGCAGCCCCGACCTAAGCTCCTACAATGAGCAGTTCTTC.

The gene calls are TRBV3-1 and TRBJ2-4; D may correspond to TRBD1 or TRBD2 (5 bases each). The CDR3 sequence is 16 residues long. V was trimmed by 0 bases and J by 2 bases, leaving 11 bases between them. Germline lookup yields CDR1 LGHDT and CDR2 YNNKEL (reference sequence). Here the CDR3 DNA reads TGTGCCAGCAGCCAAGATGTCTGGGGGTCCAAAAACATTCAGTACTTC. Translating gives CASSQDVWGSKNIQYF.

The chain joins TRBV27 to TRBJ1-2; no reliable D call. The germline gives CDR1 MNHEY, CDR2 SMNVEV (reference sequence). The V and J ends lost 5 bases and 5 bases respectively, with 15 bases between them. This CDR3 comprises 14 residues. The CDR3 DNA sequence: TGTGCCAGCAGTCCCCTAGGGTCCTCTTATGGCTACACCTTC. Translated, it gives CASSPLGSSYGYTF.

As concerns this clonotype: Sequence at one end of the junction differs from germline and may be a read error. The chain carries TRBV30 and TRBJ2-7, with D possibly TRBD1 on 5 matching bases. Germline CDR1 GTSNPN, CDR2 SVGIG (reference sequence). This CDR3 spans 14 amino acids. CDR3 sequence reads: CAWELITGSHEQYF. The CDR3 DNA reads TGTGCCTGGGAGTTAATCACAGGCTCCCACGAGCAGTACTTC.

The chain couples TRBV28 to TRBJ1-1; D unresolved. The germline gives CDR1 MDHEN, CDR2 SYDVKM. The length of the CDR3 is 14 residues. The V end lost 6 bases, the J end lost 6 bases, and 17 bases lay between the germline ends. CDR3 nucleotide sequence: TGTGCCAGCAGCTTTTCCGGGAGCAGCGCTGAAGCTTTCTTT. It is translated as CASSFSGSSAEAFF.

The chain has TRBV7-2 and TRBJ1-1; D is undetermined. V was cut by 4 bases and J by 2 bases, with 14 bases left in between. The germline gives CDR1 SGHTA, CDR2 FQGNSA. This CDR3 has 15 residues. This chain's CDR3 is CASSYLGVGNTEAFF. The DNA for the CDR3 is TGTGCCAGCAGCTACCTGGGAGTGGGAAACACTGAAGCTTTCTTT. Filled out from reference TRBV7-2 and TRBJ1-1, the complete variable domain reads GAGVSQSPSNKVTEKGKDVELRCDPISGHTALYWYRQSLGQGLEFLIYFQGNSAPDKSGLPSDRFSAERTGGSVSTLTIQRTQQEDSAVYLCASSYLGVGNTEAFFGQGTRLTVV.

V gene TRBV20-1 combines with J gene TRBJ1-2, with D unresolved. This CDR3 has 14 residues. Germline assignment: CDR1 DFQATT and CDR2 SNEGSKA (reference sequence). The V end was cut by 0 bases, the J end by 4 bases, with 12 bases between. The CDR3 reads CSARDPRAGYGYTF. The CDR3 DNA is TGCAGTGCTAGAGATCCGAGGGCGGGCTATGGCTACACCTTC.

The V and J genes are TRBV20-1 and TRBJ2-7, with a possible D match to TRBD2 (5 bases). Germline assignment: CDR1 DFQATT and CDR2 SNEGSKA (reference sequence). Trimming took off 2 bases at V and 5 bases at J, with 10 bases between the two ends. The CDR3 length is 12 residues. CDR3 bases: TGCAGTGCTAGACTCCGGGATCACGAGCAGTACTTC. It encodes CSARLRDHEQYF.

The chain uses TRBV14 and TRBJ1-4; D gene uncertain. The V end lost 3 bases, the J end lost 5 bases, and 4 bases lay between the germline ends. The CDR3 consists of 12 residues. CDR1 is SGHDN and CDR2 is FVKESK in the germline V gene. The CDR3: CASSQGNEKLFF. In DNA, the CDR3 is TGTGCCAGCAGCCAGGGGAATGAAAAACTGTTTTTT.

CDR3 in DNA: TGTGCCAGCTTTGACAGGGGGCAAGATACGCAGTATTTT. It specifies CASFDRGQDTQYF. This chain uses TRBV12-3 or TRBV12-4 with TRBJ2-3; 10 bases line up with TRBD1. The CDR3 is 13 amino acids. V gave up 8 bases and J gave up 5 bases; unmatched junction bases: 4.

The chain couples TRBV7-2 to TRBJ2-1, with 8 bases lining up with TRBD2. The J segment lost 8 bases and the V segment lost 4 bases, leaving 13 bases of the junction unmatched. The CDR3 runs 16 residues. The germline V gene encodes CDR1 SGHTA and CDR2 FQGNSA. CDR3 in amino acids: CASSSTPGLGADEQFF. The CDR3 DNA reads TGTGCCAGCAGCTCGACCCCGGGACTAGGGGCGGATGAGCAGTTCTTC.

The V and J genes are TRBV11-1 and TRBJ2-7, with 8 bases matching TRBD1. Germline CDR1 reads SGHAT; CDR2 reads FQDESV (reference sequence). The CDR3 extends over 12 amino acids. Losses at the gene ends were 5 bases for V and 7 bases for J; bases not matched to a gene: 4. CDR3 sequence: CASSRTGWEQYF. The CDR3 DNA follows: TGTGCCAGCAGCCGGACAGGGTGGGAGCAGTACTTC. The full variable domain, rest sourced from reference TRBV11-1 and TRBJ2-7, is EAEVAQSPRYKITEKSQAVAFWCDPISGHATLYWYRQILGQGPELLVQFQDESVVDDSQLPKDRFSAERLKGVDSTLKIQPAELGDSAMYLCASSRTGWEQYFGPGTRLTVT.

This chain links TRBV15 with TRBJ2-4; D gene ambiguous. The CDR3 is 16 residues long. Per the germline V gene, CDR1 is LNHNV and CDR2 is YYDKDF (reference sequence). The ends were cut back, 5 bases at V and 3 bases at J, with 17 bases in the middle. In DNA form, the CDR3 reads TGTGCCACCAGCTTCCCCCCGGGTCTCGGCAAAAACATTCAGTACTTC. Translation: CATSFPPGLGKNIQYF.

The V call is TRBV5-6, the J call TRBJ1-1; 9 bases align to TRBD1. This CDR3 region has 14 residues. V shed 4 bases, J shed 6 bases, and the junction held 7 bases outside the gene matches. Germline V gives CDR1 SGHDT, CDR2 YYEEEE. The CDR3 protein is CASSLRQGVSEAFF. The CDR3 nucleotides read TGTGCCAGCAGCCTCAGACAGGGGGTCTCTGAAGCTTTCTTT.

V and J are TRBV27 and TRBJ2-1, with 9 positions matching TRBD2. This CDR3 comprises 16 residues. V lost 2 bases, J lost 5 bases, and 7 bases stayed unmatched. Germline lookup yields CDR1 MNHEY and CDR2 SMNVEV (reference sequence). CDR3 sequence: CASSLAAGGSHNEQFF. CDR3 bases: TGTGCCAGCAGTTTAGCGGCGGGAGGGTCCCACAATGAGCAGTTCTTC.

This clonotype is a singleton in its sample. The chain employs TRBV20-1 and TRBJ2-3; TRBD1 aligns across 8 bases. Germline V gene sequence: CDR1 DFQATT, CDR2 SNEGSKA (reference sequence). The length of the CDR3 is 19 residues. Losses at the gene ends were 2 bases for V and 2 bases for J; bases not matched to a gene: 18. The DNA for the CDR3 is TGCAGTGCTAGACCAATATCCGGGACAGGCCAACTACTCACAGATACGCAGTATTTT. Its translation: CSARPISGTGQLLTDTQYF.

The chain combines TRBV29-1 with TRBJ2-3; D remains unclear. V was clipped by 4 bases and J by 0 bases, with 5 bases between them. This CDR3 is built from 12 residues. Germline V gene data show CDR1 as SQVTM and CDR2 as ANQGSEA. The CDR3 sequence is CSVATSTDTQYF. In nucleotides, the CDR3 is TGCAGCGTTGCGACAAGCACAGATACGCAGTATTTT.

The chain has TRBV7-9 and TRBJ1-2; the D gene is possibly TRBD1 (5 bases). With 0 bases removed from V and 8 bases from J, the gap between germline ends came to 10 bases. The V gene's germline CDR1 is SEHNR and CDR2 FQNEAQ (reference sequence). CDR3 length: 13 residues. CDR3: CASSLAGTKGYTF. The CDR3 DNA is TGTGCCAGCAGCTTAGCAGGGACTAAGGGCTACACCTTC.

The chain links TRBV9 to TRBJ1-2; D call uncertain. The CDR3 has 14 residues. Germline CDR1 and CDR2: SGDLS and YYNGEE. The V and J ends lost 4 bases and 5 bases respectively, with 15 bases between them. CDR3 nucleotide sequence: TGTGCCAGCAGCCTGAGGTTGGCCCCATATGGCTACACCTTC. The encoded protein is CASSLRLAPYGYTF.

The V and J genes are TRBV28 and TRBJ2-4, with a tentative D call TRBD2 (5 bases). The V gene's germline CDR1 is MDHEN and CDR2 SYDVKM. The V and J ends lost 1 base and 6 bases respectively, with 10 bases between them. CDR3 length equals 14 residues. The CDR3 DNA reads TGTGCCAGCAGTTTATCGGGAATTGGAAACATTCAGTACTTC. Its translation is CASSLSGIGNIQYF.

This sequence joins TRBV20-1 and TRBJ2-3, with a weak D call TRBD2 (6 bases). Germline loops: CDR1 DFQATT, CDR2 SNEGSKA (reference sequence). This CDR3 is built from 12 residues. The ends were cut back, 5 bases at V and 5 bases at J, with 11 bases in the middle. The CDR3 is CSAGGLGDTQYF. In DNA, the CDR3 is TGCAGTGCTGGAGGGCTTGGAGATACGCAGTATTTT.

This chain links TRBV14 with TRBJ1-3; D gene uncertain. Germline CDR1 and CDR2: SGHDN and FVKESK. This CDR3 comprises 16 residues. The V end was cut by 4 bases, the J end by 0 bases, with 13 bases between. CDR3 in amino acids: CASSPTDTSSGNTIYF. The CDR3 DNA is TGTGCCAGCAGCCCAACAGACACGAGCTCTGGAAACACCATATATTTT.

This chain connects TRBV20-1 to TRBJ2-5, with 7 bases lining up with TRBD2. CDR1 and CDR2 from the germline V gene are DFQATT and SNEGSKA (reference sequence). The J segment lost 0 bases and the V segment lost 0 bases, leaving 1 base of the junction unmatched. The CDR3 totals 14 residues. This chain's CDR3 is CSARDRGDQETQYF. In nucleotides, the CDR3 is TGCAGTGCTAGAGATCGGGGGGACCAAGAGACCCAGTACTTC.

Written as DNA, the CDR3 is TGCAGTGCTATCGAGCGGGGTAGCTACGAGCAGTACTTC. Translated, it gives CSAIERGSYEQYF. V is TRBV20-1 and J is TRBJ2-7; TRBD2 agrees at 7 bases. With 4 bases clipped from V and 3 bases from J, the junction kept 6 bases outside the gene matches. CDR3 length equals 13 residues. Germline CDR1 reads DFQATT; CDR2 reads SNEGSKA (reference sequence).

CDR3 in amino acids: CASSPHSGPNTEAFF. The DNA of the CDR3 is TGTGCCAGCAGTCCTCATTCAGGCCCGAACACTGAAGCTTTCTTT. The gene calls are TRBV27 and TRBJ1-1; D gene unclear. The length of the CDR3 is 15 residues. The germline gives CDR1 MNHEY, CDR2 SMNVEV (reference sequence). The ends were cut back, 5 bases at V and 1 base at J, with 14 bases in the middle.

V gene TRBV4-2 combines with J gene TRBJ2-5; TRBD2 matches at 8 bases. CDR1 is LGHNA and CDR2 is YNFKEQ in the germline V gene. The CDR3 sequence is 17 residues long. With V trimmed by 4 bases and J by 5 bases, 15 bases remained unmatched. In nucleotides, the CDR3 is TGTGCCAGCAGCCCCCCCCGGGGTAGCGGGAAGGGGGAGACCCAGTACTTC. It encodes CASSPPRGSGKGETQYF.

The chain combines TRBV5-4 with TRBJ1-1; 12 nucleotides match TRBD1. V shed 4 bases, J shed 4 bases, and the junction held 5 bases outside the gene matches. CDR1 is SGHNT, CDR2 YYREEE, per germline (reference sequence). There are 15 residues in the CDR3. The CDR3 DNA is TGTGCCAGCAGCCCGAGGGACAGGGGGCTCACTGAAGCTTTCTTT. The encoded protein is CASSPRDRGLTEAFF.

The V call is TRBV9, the J call TRBJ2-3; TRBD2 matches 9 bases. The CDR3 is 15 amino acids. V was clipped by 3 bases and J by 2 bases; unmatched bases: 4. The germline gives CDR1 SGDLS, CDR2 YYNGEE. CDR3 in amino acids: CASSASGNPTDTQYF. In DNA form, the CDR3 reads TGTGCCAGCAGCGCTAGCGGGAACCCCACAGATACGCAGTATTTT.